The clone carrying this T cell receptor (beta chain) has ten or more counts. A J-beta primer mix and a sample-barcoded 5' primer were used in a second PCR of roughly 7 to 12 cycles. TCRdb used MiXCR to reprocess the 5' RACE reads, holding one entry per CDR3 protein. The sample includes roughly 900,000 distinct CDR3 sequences, about 48% of them seen just once. This CDR3 is built from 14 residues. V was shortened by 7 bases and J by 0 bases, with 11 bases between the two germline ends. This specimen comes from a study of blood T cells in healthy people across ages. The sequence derives from a man aged 25-45 years in good health. The sample consisted of blood. The rearrangement links TRBV12-3 or TRBV12-4 to TRBJ2-3, with D possibly matching TRBD2 (6 bases). The DNA of the CDR3 is TGTGCCAGCATACTAGCCGGGAGCACAGATACGCAGTATTTT. Translated, it gives CASILAGSTDTQYF.